The clone carrying this T cell receptor (beta chain) was seen a few times. TCRdb processed the RT-PCR reads anew with MiXCR; each CDR3 protein has one entry. The table has 650,000 to 800,000 distinct CDR3 sequences, approximately 15% seen once. V lost 0 bases to trimming and J lost 0 bases, with 6 bases between them. The germline CDR1 and CDR2 sequences are MNHEY and SVGAGI. This CDR3 has 14 amino acids. The sequence came from a female donor in good health, serving as a healthy control. The chain employs TRBV6-5 and TRBJ2-7; D is perhaps TRBD2 (5 bases). Sequencing was done on a sample of memory CD4+ T cells from blood. DNA of the CDR3: TGTGCCAGCAGTTACTCCGGGGACTCCTACGAGCAGTACTTC. Protein product: CASSYSGDSYEQYF.